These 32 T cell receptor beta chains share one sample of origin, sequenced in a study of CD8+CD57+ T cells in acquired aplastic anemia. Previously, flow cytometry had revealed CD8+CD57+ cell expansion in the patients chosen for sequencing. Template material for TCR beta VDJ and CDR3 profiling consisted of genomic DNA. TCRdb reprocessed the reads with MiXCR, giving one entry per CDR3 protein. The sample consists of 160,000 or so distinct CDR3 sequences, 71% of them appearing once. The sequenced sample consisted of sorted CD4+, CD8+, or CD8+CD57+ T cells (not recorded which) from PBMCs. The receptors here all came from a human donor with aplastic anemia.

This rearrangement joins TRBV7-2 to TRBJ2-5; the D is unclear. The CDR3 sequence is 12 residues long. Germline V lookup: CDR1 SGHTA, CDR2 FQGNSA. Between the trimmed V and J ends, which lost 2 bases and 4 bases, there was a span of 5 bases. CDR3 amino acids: CASSLMGETQYF. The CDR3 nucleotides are TGTGCCAGCAGCTTAATGGGAGAGACCCAGTACTTC.

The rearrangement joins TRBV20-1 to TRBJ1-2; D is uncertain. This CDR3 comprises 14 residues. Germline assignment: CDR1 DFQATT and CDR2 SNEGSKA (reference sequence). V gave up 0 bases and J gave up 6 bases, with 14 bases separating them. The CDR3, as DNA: TGCAGTGCTAGAGAAGCCCCTCGCGTAGATGGCTACACCTTC. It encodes CSAREAPRVDGYTF.

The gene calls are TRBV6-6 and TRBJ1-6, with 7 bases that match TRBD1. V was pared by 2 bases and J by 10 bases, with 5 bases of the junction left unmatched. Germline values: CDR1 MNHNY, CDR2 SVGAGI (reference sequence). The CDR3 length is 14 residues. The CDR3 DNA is TGTGCCAGCAGTTACCGTGACAGGGAATCACCCCTCCACTTT. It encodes CASSYRDRESPLHF.

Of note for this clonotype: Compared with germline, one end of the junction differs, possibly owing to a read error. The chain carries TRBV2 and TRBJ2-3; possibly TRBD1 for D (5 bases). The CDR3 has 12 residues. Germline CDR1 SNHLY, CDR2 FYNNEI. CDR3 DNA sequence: TGTGCCACCAGTGAAGCAGGGGATACGCAGTATTTT. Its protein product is CATSEAGDTQYF.

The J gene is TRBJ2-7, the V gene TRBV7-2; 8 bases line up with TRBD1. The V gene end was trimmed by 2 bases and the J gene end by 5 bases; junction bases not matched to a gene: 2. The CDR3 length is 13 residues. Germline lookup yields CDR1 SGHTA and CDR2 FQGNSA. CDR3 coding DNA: TGTGCCAGCAGCTTACAGACAGGGGACGAGCAGTACTTC. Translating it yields CASSLQTGDEQYF. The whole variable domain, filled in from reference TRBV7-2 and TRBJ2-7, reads GAGVSQSPSNKVTEKGKDVELRCDPISGHTALYWYRQSLGQGLEFLIYFQGNSAPDKSGLPSDRFSAERTGGSVSTLTIQRTQQEDSAVYLCASSLQTGDEQYFGPGTRLTVT.

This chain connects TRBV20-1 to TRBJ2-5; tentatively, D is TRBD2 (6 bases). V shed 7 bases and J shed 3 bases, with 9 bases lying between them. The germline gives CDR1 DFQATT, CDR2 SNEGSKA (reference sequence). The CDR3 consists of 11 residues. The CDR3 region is CSGIAEETQYF. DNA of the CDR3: TGCAGTGGGATAGCGGAAGAGACCCAGTACTTC.

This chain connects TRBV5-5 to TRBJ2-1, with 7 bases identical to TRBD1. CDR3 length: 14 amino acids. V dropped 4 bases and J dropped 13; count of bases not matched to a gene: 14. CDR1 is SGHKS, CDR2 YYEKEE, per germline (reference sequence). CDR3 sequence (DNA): TGTGCCAGCAGCCTCCCGGACAGGCGCGCGATCCAGTTCTTC. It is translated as CASSLPDRRAIQFF.

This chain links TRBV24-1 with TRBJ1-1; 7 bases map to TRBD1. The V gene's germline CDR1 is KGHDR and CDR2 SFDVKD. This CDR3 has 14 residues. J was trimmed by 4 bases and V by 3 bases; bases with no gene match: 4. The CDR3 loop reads CATSDPNRGTEAFF. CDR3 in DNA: TGTGCCACCAGTGATCCCAACAGGGGCACTGAAGCTTTCTTT.

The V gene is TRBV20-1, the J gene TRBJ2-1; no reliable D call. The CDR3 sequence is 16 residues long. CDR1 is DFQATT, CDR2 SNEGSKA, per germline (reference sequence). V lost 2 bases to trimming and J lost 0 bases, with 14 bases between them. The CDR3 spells CSARSLVPSSYNEQFF. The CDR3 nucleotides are TGCAGTGCTAGAAGTCTTGTTCCTAGCTCCTACAATGAGCAGTTCTTC.

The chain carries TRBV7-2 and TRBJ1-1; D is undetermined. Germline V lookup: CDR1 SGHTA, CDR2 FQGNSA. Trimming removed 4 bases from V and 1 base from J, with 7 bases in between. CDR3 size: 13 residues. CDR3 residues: CASSSVGNTEAFF. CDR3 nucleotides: TGTGCCAGCAGCTCGGTGGGGAACACTGAAGCTTTCTTT.

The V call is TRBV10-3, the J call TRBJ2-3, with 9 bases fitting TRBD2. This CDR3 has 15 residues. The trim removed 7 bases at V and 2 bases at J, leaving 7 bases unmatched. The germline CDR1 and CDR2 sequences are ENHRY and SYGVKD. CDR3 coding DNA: TGTGCCATCAACGTAGCGGGGGCCTCCACAGATACGCAGTATTTT. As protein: CAINVAGASTDTQYF.

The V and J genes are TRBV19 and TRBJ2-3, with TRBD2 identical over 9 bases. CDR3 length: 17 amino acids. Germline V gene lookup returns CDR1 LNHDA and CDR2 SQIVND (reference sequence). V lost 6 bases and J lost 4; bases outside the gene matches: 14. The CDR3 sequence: CASSHVGGLAGSDTQYF. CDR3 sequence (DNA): TGTGCCAGTAGCCACGTGGGGGGACTAGCAGGCTCAGATACGCAGTATTTT.

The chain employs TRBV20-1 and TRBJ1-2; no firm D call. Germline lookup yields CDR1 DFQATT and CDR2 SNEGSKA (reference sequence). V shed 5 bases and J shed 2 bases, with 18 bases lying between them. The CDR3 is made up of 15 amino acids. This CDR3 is CSARQESAQNYGYTF. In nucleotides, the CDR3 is TGCAGTGCTCGTCAGGAGTCAGCCCAAAACTATGGCTACACCTTC.

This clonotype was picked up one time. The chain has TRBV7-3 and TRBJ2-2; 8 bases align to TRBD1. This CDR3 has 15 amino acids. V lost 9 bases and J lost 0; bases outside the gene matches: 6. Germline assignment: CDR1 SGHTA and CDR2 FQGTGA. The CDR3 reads CARSQQGANTGELFF. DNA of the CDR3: TGTGCCAGAAGTCAACAGGGGGCGAACACCGGGGAGCTGTTTTTT.

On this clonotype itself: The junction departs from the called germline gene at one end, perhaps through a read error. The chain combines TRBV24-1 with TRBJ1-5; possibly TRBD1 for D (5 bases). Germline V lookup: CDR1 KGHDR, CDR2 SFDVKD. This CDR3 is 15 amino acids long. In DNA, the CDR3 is TGTGCCACCAGCGATTCTACGGGACCCAATCAGCCCCAGCATTTT. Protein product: CATSDSTGPNQPQHF.

CDR3 protein: CASSPGLISYEQYF. DNA for the CDR3: TGTGCCAGTAGTCCGGGACTGATCTCCTACGAGCAGTACTTC. The chain employs TRBV19 and TRBJ2-7; perhaps TRBD2 as D (6 bases). V lost 5 bases and J 0 bases, leaving 11 bases between the germline ends. The CDR3 loop spans 14 amino acids. Germline loops: CDR1 LNHDA, CDR2 SQIVND (reference sequence).

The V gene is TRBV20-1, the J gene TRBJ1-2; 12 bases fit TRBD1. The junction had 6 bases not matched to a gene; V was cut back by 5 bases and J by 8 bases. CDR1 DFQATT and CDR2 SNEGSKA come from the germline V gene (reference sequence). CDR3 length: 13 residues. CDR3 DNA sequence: TGCAGTGCTTGGGTAGGGACAGGGGGCGGCTACACCTTC. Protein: CSAWVGTGGGYTF.

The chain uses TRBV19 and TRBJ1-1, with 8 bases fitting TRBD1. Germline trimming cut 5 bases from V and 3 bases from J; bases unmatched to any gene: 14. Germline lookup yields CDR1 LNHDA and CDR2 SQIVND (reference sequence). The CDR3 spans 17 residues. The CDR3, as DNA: TGTGCCAGTAGTCCAAGAACCGCAGGGGGCAGAGACACTGAAGCTTTCTTT. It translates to CASSPRTAGGRDTEAFF. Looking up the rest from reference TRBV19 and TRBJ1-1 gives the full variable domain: DGGITQSPKYLFRKEGQNVTLSCEQNLNHDAMYWYRQDPGQGLRLIYYSQIVNDFQKGDIAEGYSVSREKKESFPLTVTSAQKNPTAFYLCASSPRTAGGRDTEAFFGQGTRLTVV.

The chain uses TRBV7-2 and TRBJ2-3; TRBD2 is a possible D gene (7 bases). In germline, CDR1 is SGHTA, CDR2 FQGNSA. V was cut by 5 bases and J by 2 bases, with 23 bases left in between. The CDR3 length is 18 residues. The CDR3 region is CASSSLLRGGRYTDTQYF. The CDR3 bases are TGTGCCAGCAGCAGCTTACTCCGCGGGGGCCGCTACACAGATACGCAGTATTTT.

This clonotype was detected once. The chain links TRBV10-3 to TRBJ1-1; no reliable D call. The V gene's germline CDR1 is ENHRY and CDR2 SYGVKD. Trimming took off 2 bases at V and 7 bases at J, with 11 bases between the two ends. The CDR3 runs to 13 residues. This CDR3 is CAISEPERSEAFF. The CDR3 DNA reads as TGTGCCATCAGTGAGCCTGAGAGGAGTGAAGCTTTCTTT.

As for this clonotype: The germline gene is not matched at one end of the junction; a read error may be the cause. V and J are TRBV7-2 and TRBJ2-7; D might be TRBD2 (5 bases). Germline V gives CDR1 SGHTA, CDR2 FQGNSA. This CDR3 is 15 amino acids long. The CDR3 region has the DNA TGTGCCGGCAGCTTAGCGCGGCGTGGGGCCTACGAGCAGTACTTC. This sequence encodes CAGSLARRGAYEQYF.

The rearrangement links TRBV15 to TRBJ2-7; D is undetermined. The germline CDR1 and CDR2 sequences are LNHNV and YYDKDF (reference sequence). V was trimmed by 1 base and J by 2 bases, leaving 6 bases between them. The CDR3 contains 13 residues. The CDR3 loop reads CATSRGLAYEQYF. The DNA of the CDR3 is TGTGCCACCAGCAGAGGGCTAGCCTACGAGCAGTACTTC. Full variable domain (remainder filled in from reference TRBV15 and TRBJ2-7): DAMVIQNPRYQVTQFGKPVTLSCSQTLNHNVMYWYQQKSSQAPKLLFHYYDKDFNNEADTPDNFQSRRPNTSFCFLDIRSPGLGDTAMYLCATSRGLAYEQYFGPGTRLTVT.

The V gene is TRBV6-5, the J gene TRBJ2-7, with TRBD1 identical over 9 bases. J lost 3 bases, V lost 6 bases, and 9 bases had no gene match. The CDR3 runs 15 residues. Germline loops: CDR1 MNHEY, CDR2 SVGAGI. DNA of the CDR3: TGTGCCAGCAGCCAGAACCGGGACAGGGTCTACGAGCAGTACTTC. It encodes CASSQNRDRVYEQYF.

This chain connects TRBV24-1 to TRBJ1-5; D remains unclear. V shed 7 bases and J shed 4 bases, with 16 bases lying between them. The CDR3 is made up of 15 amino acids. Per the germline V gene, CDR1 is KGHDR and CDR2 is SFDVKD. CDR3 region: CATREYLFLNQPQHF. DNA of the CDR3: TGTGCCACCAGAGAGTACCTCTTTCTAAATCAGCCCCAGCATTTT.

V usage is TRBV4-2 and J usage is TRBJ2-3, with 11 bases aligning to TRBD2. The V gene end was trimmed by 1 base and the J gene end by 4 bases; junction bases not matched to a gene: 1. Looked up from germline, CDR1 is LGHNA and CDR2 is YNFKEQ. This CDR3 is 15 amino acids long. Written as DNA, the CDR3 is TGTGCCAGCAGCCAAGGGACTAGCGGGTCAGATACGCAGTATTTT. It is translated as CASSQGTSGSDTQYF.

CDR3 loop: CAISEGTDFGYGYTF. Written as DNA, the CDR3 is TGTGCCATCAGTGAGGGGACAGACTTTGGGTATGGCTACACCTTC. This chain uses TRBV10-3 with TRBJ1-2, with TRBD1 identical over 7 bases. CDR3 length: 15 amino acids. The germline gives CDR1 ENHRY, CDR2 SYGVKD. V was clipped by 2 bases and J by 5 bases; unmatched bases: 8.

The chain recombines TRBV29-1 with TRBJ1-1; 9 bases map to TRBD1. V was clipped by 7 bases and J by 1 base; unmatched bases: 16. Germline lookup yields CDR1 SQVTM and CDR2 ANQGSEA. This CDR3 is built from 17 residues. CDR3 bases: TGCAGCGCCCCGCCGGGACAGGGTTATTCAGGGAACACTGAAGCTTTCTTT. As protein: CSAPPGQGYSGNTEAFF.

CDR3 amino acids: CSANDGQGYSEKLFF. CDR3 bases: TGCAGTGCTAACGACGGACAGGGCTATAGTGAAAAACTGTTTTTT. The genes are TRBV20-1 and TRBJ1-4; TRBD1 aligns across 8 bases. V lost 4 bases to trimming and J lost 7 bases; unmatched junction nucleotides: 11. The CDR3 loop spans 15 amino acids. In germline, CDR1 is DFQATT, CDR2 SNEGSKA (reference sequence).

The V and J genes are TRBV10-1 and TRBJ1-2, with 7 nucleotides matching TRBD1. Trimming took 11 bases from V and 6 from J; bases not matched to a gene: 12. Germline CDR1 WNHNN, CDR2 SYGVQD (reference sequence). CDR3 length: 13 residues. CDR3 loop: CAATGARGDGYTF. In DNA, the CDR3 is TGCGCCGCCACAGGGGCCCGGGGAGATGGCTACACCTTC.

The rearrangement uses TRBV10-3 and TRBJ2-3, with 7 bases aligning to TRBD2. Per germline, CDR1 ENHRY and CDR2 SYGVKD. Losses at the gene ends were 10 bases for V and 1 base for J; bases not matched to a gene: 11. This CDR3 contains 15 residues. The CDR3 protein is CATRGLREGTDTQYF. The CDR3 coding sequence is TGTGCCACGCGGGGACTACGAGAGGGCACAGATACGCAGTATTTT.

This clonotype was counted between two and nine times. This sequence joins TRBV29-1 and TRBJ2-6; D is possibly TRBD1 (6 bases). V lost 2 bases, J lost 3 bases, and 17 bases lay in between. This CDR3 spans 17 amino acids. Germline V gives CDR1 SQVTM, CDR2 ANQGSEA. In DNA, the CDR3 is TGCAGCGTTGAACGACTGACAGGCCTGAATGGGGCCAACGTCCTGACTTTC. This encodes CSVERLTGLNGANVLTF.

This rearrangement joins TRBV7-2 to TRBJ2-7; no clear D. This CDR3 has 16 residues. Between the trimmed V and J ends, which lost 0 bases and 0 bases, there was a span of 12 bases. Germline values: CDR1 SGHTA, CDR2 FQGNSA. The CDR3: CASSLALTTSSYEQYF. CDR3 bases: TGTGCCAGCAGCTTAGCGCTTACAACAAGCTCCTACGAGCAGTACTTC. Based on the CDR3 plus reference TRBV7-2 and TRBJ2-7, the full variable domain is GAGVSQSPSNKVTEKGKDVELRCDPISGHTALYWYRQSLGQGLEFLIYFQGNSAPDKSGLPSDRFSAERTGGSVSTLTIQRTQQEDSAVYLCASSLALTTSSYEQYFGPGTRLTVT.